The rows below give T cell receptor beta chains drawn from one sample of a study of T cell responses to AZD1222 COVID-19 vaccine. The protocol was immunoSEQ multiplex PCR, while the TCRdb copy is restricted to in-frame clones and leaves out a portion. The data hold 75,000 to 90,000 clones, with 75% to 90% observed a single time. Sample: peripheral blood, taken 28 days after the second AZD1222 dose. These receptors were obtained from an adult who received the AZD1222 COVID-19 vaccine. CDR3s include the opening cysteine and the closing phenylalanine or tryptophan. A D gene is named only where the DNA matches it firmly. Clone sizes are given selectively: once, few, many, or a class where the clone is expanded.

>TRBD1|NA|TRBJ1-6|TRBV7-8
CASSFRGQAHNSPLHF
TGTGCCAGCAGCTTTCGGGGACAGGCTCATAATTCACCCCTCCACTTT
>NA|NA|TRBJ2-1|TRBV7-2
CASSLQREQFF
TGTGCCAGCAGCTTACAACGTGAGCAGTTCTTC
>NA|NA|TRBJ1-5|TRBV3-1/TRBV3-2
CASSQRGDQPQHF
TGTGCCAGCAGCCAAAGAGGGGATCAGCCCCAGCATTTT
>NA|NA|TRBJ1-1|TRBV11-1
CASSLEQRTEAFF
TGTGCCAGCAGCCTTGAACAGAGAACTGAAGCTTTCTTT
>TRBD2|NA|TRBJ2-3|TRBV7-3
CASSQGTSSHQYF
TGTGCCAGCAGCCAGGGGACTAGCTCGCATCAGTATTTT
>NA|few|TRBJ2-7|TRBV19
CASSPRGGGVAYEQYF
TGTGCCAGTAGCCCCCGGGGAGGTGGGGTTGCCTACGAGCAGTACTTC
>NA|once|TRBJ1-4|TRBV10-2
CASRGGLNEKLFF
TGCGCCAGCAGGGGGGGGCTTAATGAAAAACTGTTTTTT
>NA|NA|TRBJ1-5|TRBV6-7
CASTDFKPWGNQPQHF
TGTGCCAGCACCGACTTCAAGCCATGGGGCAATCAGCCCCAGCATTTT
>NA|NA|TRBJ2-7|TRBV7-2
CASSLEASGPYEQYF
TGTGCCAGCAGCCTAGAGGCATCGGGTCCCTACGAGCAGTACTTC
>TRBD2|NA|TRBJ2-3|TRBV27
CASSLSSSGVGTQYF
TGTGCCAGCAGTTTGTCGTCTAGCGGGGTGGGTACGCAGTATTTT
>NA|NA|TRBJ2-1|TRBV7-9
CASSLTSARAHNEQFF
TGTGCCAGCAGCTTAACCTCAGCCAGGGCGCACAATGAGCAGTTCTTC
>NA|NA|TRBJ1-3|TRBV6-5
CASSLRRYSGNTIYF
TGTGCCAGCAGCCTCAGGCGTTACTCTGGAAACACCATATATTTT
>TRBD2|NA|TRBJ2-3|TRBV29-1
CSVETSGGLGGQYF
TGCAGCGTAGAAACTAGCGGGGGCCTCGGGGGGCAGTATTTT
>NA|once|TRBJ1-1|TRBV5-1
CASSFLETTEAFF
TGCGCCAGCAGCTTTCTGGAGACCACTGAAGCTTTCTTT
>NA|NA|TRBJ1-3|TRBV30
CAWIRYLGPSATSGNTIYF
TGTGCCTGGATCCGATACCTGGGACCGTCGGCAACCTCTGGAAACACCATATATTTT
>NA|NA|TRBJ2-7|TRBV27
CASSLIPSSYEQYF
TGTGCCAGCAGTTTAATTCCGAGCTCCTACGAGCAGTACTTC
>TRBD2|NA|TRBJ2-1|TRBV4-2
CASSQESLAGAIEQFF
TGTGCCAGCAGCCAAGAGTCACTAGCGGGAGCGATTGAGCAGTTCTTC
>NA|NA|TRBJ1-2|TRBV6-5
CASSLSGSSRGYTF
TGTGCCAGCAGCCTATCCGGGTCCTCGAGGGGCTACACCTTC
>NA|NA|TRBJ1-2|TRBV18
CASSPGRGADGYTF
TGTGCCAGCTCACCCGGCCGGGGGGCCGATGGCTACACCTTC
>TRBD2|NA|TRBJ2-1|TRBV30
CAWSSGLAGNNEQFF
TGTGCCTGGAGTTCGGGACTAGCGGGAAACAATGAGCAGTTCTTC
>NA|NA|TRBJ2-2|TRBV24-1
CATSFSGTGELFF
TGTGCCACCAGTTTCTCGGGCACCGGGGAGCTGTTTTTT
>NA|NA|TRBJ2-7|TRBV10-3
CAISESPQGAGEQYF
TGTGCCATCAGTGAGTCGCCACAGGGTGCGGGCGAGCAGTACTTC